These 25 T cell receptor beta chains came from one sample sequenced in a study of shared clonotypes between healthy human individuals. Generated by immunoSEQ multiplex PCR, the TCRdb table keeps only in-frame clones and is missing some. The repertoire holds under 2.5 million clones, with roughly 90% as singletons. The sequenced sample consisted of naive CD4+ T cells from PBMCs. Indicated subset: CD45RA+ positively selected. Every receptor here comes from a young man in good health. Some clones in this sample may be carry-over from other donors' samples.

This clone was seen a few times. The chain combines TRBV29-1 with TRBJ1-1; 9 bases map to TRBD1. The CDR3 covers 12 residues. CDR1 and CDR2 from the germline V gene are SQVTM and ANQGSEA. J was trimmed by 6 bases and V by 8 bases; bases with no gene match: 7. In nucleotides, the CDR3 is TGCAGCACAGGGACAGGGAGGGCTGAAGCTTTCTTT. Its protein product is CSTGTGRAEAFF. The entire variable domain, with the rest obtained from reference TRBV29-1 and TRBJ1-1, is as follows: SAVISQKPSRDICQRGTSLTIQCQVDSQVTMMFWYRQQPGQSLTLIATANQGSEATYESGFVIDKFPISRPNLTFSTLTVSNMSPEDSSIYLCSTGTGRAEAFFGQGTRLTVV.

The chain combines TRBV18 with TRBJ1-1; 7 positions agree with TRBD1. Germline CDR1 is KGHSH and CDR2 is LQKENI. Trimming at V came to 7 bases and at J to 0 bases, leaving 2 bases not matched to a gene. This CDR3 is built from 13 residues. CDR3 sequence reads: CASLQGLNTEAFF. In DNA form, the CDR3 reads TGTGCCAGCTTACAGGGGTTGAACACTGAAGCTTTCTTT.

Worth noting for this clone: This sample also contains other DNA sequences that code for the same CDR3. The rearrangement links TRBV9 to TRBJ2-2; weak D call: TRBD2 (6 bases). Trimming removed 0 bases at V and 4 bases at J, with 10 bases between. The CDR3 has 15 residues. Germline assignment: CDR1 SGDLS and CDR2 YYNGEE. CDR3: CASSVASAPTGELFF. CDR3 nucleotide sequence: TGTGCCAGCAGCGTAGCTAGCGCCCCCACCGGGGAGCTGTTTTTT.

This chain uses TRBV10-3 with TRBJ2-7, with TRBD1 identical over 12 bases. The CDR3 runs to 15 residues. The V segment lost 4 bases and the J segment 6 bases; nucleotides outside the gene matches: 7. The germline V gene has CDR1 ENHRY and CDR2 SYGVKD. The CDR3 DNA follows: TGTGCCATCAGTGCCCACGGGACAGGGGGCGGCGAGCAGTACTTC. Amino acids: CAISAHGTGGGEQYF.

This clone has only one observation. This rearrangement joins TRBV7-3 to TRBJ2-2, with 9 bases lining up with TRBD2. The CDR3 spans 16 residues. The germline CDR1 and CDR2 sequences are SGHTA and FQGTGA. The junction had 5 bases not matched to a gene; V was cut back by 5 bases and J by 1 base. The CDR3 bases are TGTGCCAGCAGCGCACAGACTAGCGGGAACACCGGGGAGCTGTTTTTT. This encodes CASSAQTSGNTGELFF.

With respect to this clone: The same CDR3 arises from other DNA sequences in this sample as well. The V and J genes are TRBV7-2 and TRBJ2-7; 11 bases map to TRBD2. There are 14 residues in the CDR3. Trimming took 5 bases from V and 4 from J; bases not matched to a gene: 4. Germline V lookup: CDR1 SGHTA, CDR2 FQGNSA. CDR3 sequence reads: CASSPRTSGYEQYF. In DNA form, the CDR3 reads TGTGCCAGCAGCCCTCGGACTAGCGGGTACGAGCAGTACTTC.

This chain joins TRBV6-6 and TRBJ2-5; TRBD1 is a possible D gene (6 bases). Germline assignment: CDR1 MNHNY and CDR2 SVGAGI (reference sequence). V lost 3 bases to trimming and J lost 4 bases, with 9 bases between them. The CDR3 consists of 13 residues. The CDR3 DNA is TGTGCCAGCAGTTATGGGGGCGGAGAGACCCAGTACTTC. Its translation is CASSYGGGETQYF.

The chain is built from TRBV7-3 and TRBJ2-3, with 10 nucleotides matching TRBD2. The CDR3 is 15 residues long. Germline loops: CDR1 SGHTA, CDR2 FQGTGA. The J segment lost 2 bases and the V segment lost 5 bases, leaving 4 bases of the junction unmatched. In nucleotides, the CDR3 is TGTGCCAGCAGCATACTAGCGGGACCCACAGATACGCAGTATTTT. Translation: CASSILAGPTDTQYF. Together with reference TRBV7-3 and TRBJ2-3, the CDR3 gives the full variable domain: GAGVSQTPSNKVTEKGKYVELRCDPISGHTALYWYRQSLGQGPEFLIYFQGTGAADDSGLPNDRFFAVRPEGSVSTLKIQRTERGDSAVYLCASSILAGPTDTQYFGPGTRLTVL.

This sequence joins TRBV5-1 and TRBJ2-3, with 7 bases that match TRBD2. J lost 5 bases, V lost 1 base, and 28 bases had no gene match. CDR1 SGHRS and CDR2 YFSETQ come from the germline V gene. This CDR3 region has 22 residues. In nucleotides, the CDR3 is TGCGCCAGCAGCTTGCTTCTGGATAGTGGGAGGGCCCTCGAGAGTTCGGTAGATACGCAGTATTTT. Translating it yields CASSLLLDSGRALESSVDTQYF.

The chain combines TRBV21-1 with TRBJ2-5; the table's D call, TRBD2, was not checked against the DNA. TRBV21-1 is labeled a pseudogene. This CDR3 spans 15 amino acids. The CDR3 DNA reads as TGTGCCAGCAGCAATCGCGAGGGGAGGGTGGAGACCCAGTACTTC. Amino acids: CASSNREGRVETQYF.

V gene TRBV11-2 combines with J gene TRBJ1-2; D possibly corresponds to TRBD1 (5 bases). Germline loops: CDR1 SGHAT, CDR2 FQNNGV. The length of the CDR3 is 14 residues. Trimming removed 5 bases at V and 4 bases at J, with 14 bases between. CDR3 coding DNA: TGTGCCAGCAGCCCTGCGGGGGGACCCTATGGCTACACCTTC. Its translation is CASSPAGGPYGYTF.

The V call is TRBV7-2, the J call TRBJ2-1, with D possibly being TRBD2 (6 bases). The CDR3 is made up of 16 amino acids. Per germline, CDR1 SGHTA and CDR2 FQGNSA. The V end lost 0 bases, the J end lost 4 bases, and 13 bases lay between the germline ends. CDR3 loop: CASSLAISGLYNEQFF. For the CDR3, the DNA is TGTGCCAGCAGCTTAGCGATTAGCGGCCTTTACAATGAGCAGTTCTTC.

The chain couples TRBV6-6 to TRBJ1-4, with 7 bases matching TRBD1. Germline assignment: CDR1 MNHNY and CDR2 SVGAGI (reference sequence). The CDR3 consists of 14 residues. The V gene end was trimmed by 7 bases and the J gene end by 7 bases; junction bases not matched to a gene: 9. The CDR3 nucleotides read TGTGCCAGCACGAGGACAGGAGAACGTGAAAAACTGTTTTTT. It encodes CASTRTGEREKLFF.

The CDR3 loop is CASSQGRAGRDQPQHF. The CDR3 region has the DNA TGTGCCAGCAGCCAAGGTAGAGCAGGGAGGGATCAGCCCCAGCATTTT. The chain is built from TRBV7-9 and TRBJ1-5, with D possibly being TRBD1 (5 bases). The CDR3 totals 16 residues. Germline loops: CDR1 SEHNR, CDR2 FQNEAQ (reference sequence). V was clipped by 5 bases and J by 5 bases, with 19 bases between them.

V gene TRBV21-1 combines with J gene TRBJ1-1. TRBV21-1 is a pseudogene. The length of the CDR3 is 17 residues. CDR3 DNA: TGTGCCAGCAGCAAAGTTCTTCCGCCTGAGTTCTACTCTGAAGCTTTCTTT. Its translation: CASSKVLPPEFYSEAFF.

This rearrangement joins TRBV5-1 to TRBJ2-5; possible D gene TRBD1, 6 bases. V was pared by 0 bases and J by 4 bases, with 16 bases between. From germline, CDR1 is SGHRS and CDR2 YFSETQ. The CDR3 length is 16 residues. In DNA, the CDR3 is TGCGCCAGCAGCTTGGCCACAGGGTATCAAGGAGAGACCCAGTACTTC. It encodes CASSLATGYQGETQYF.

The J gene is TRBJ1-2, the V gene TRBV6-5; D is perhaps TRBD1 (5 bases). The CDR3 covers 12 residues. Germline assignment: CDR1 MNHEY and CDR2 SVGAGI. V dropped 9 bases and J dropped 7 bases, with 15 bases sitting between them. The CDR3 region is CASYGRGAGYTF. DNA for the CDR3: TGTGCCAGTTACGGGAGGGGCGCTGGCTACACCTTC.

Written as DNA, the CDR3 is TGTGCCAGCAGCTCTCTAGGTCAGAACACTGAAGCTTTCTTT. Amino acid sequence: CASSSLGQNTEAFF. The V gene is TRBV6-5, the J gene TRBJ1-1, with D uncertain. Germline V gene lookup returns CDR1 MNHEY and CDR2 SVGAGI. Trimming shortened V by 6 bases and J by 1 base, and 12 bases separated the two germline ends. The CDR3 runs to 14 residues.

This chain links TRBV7-9 with TRBJ2-1; 10 bases map to TRBD2. J was trimmed by 4 bases and V by 1 base; bases with no gene match: 7. The CDR3 is 17 residues long. Germline V gives CDR1 SEHNR, CDR2 FQNEAQ (reference sequence). The CDR3, as DNA: TGTGCCAGCAGCTTAGTGGCTAGCGGGAGAATTTACAATGAGCAGTTCTTC. Its translation: CASSLVASGRIYNEQFF.

The chain joins TRBV7-7 to TRBJ2-2, with D perhaps matching TRBD2 (5 bases). CDR1 SSHAT and CDR2 FNYEAQ come from the germline V gene (reference sequence). This CDR3 is built from 12 residues. The CDR3 DNA reads TGTGCTCTGAATAGCGACACCGGGGAGCTGTTTTTT. Amino acids: CALNSDTGELFF.

Here the CDR3 DNA reads TGCGCCAGCAGCCGAAATGGAGGCGACACTGAAGCTTTCTTT. It translates to CASSRNGGDTEAFF. The chain uses TRBV5-1 and TRBJ1-1; no definite D call. The V gene's germline CDR1 is SGHRS and CDR2 YFSETQ. The CDR3 sequence is 14 residues long. The germline V and J ends were trimmed by 4 bases and 3 bases, with 13 bases remaining between them.

This clone was picked up one time. This CDR3 is also generated by other DNA sequences in the sample. The CDR3 region is CASSPGQAEAFF. CDR3 bases: TGTGCCAGCTCACCTGGACAGGCTGAAGCTTTCTTT. This chain connects TRBV18 to TRBJ1-1; the match to TRBD1 covers 7 bases. With V trimmed by 3 bases and J by 6 bases, 1 base remained unmatched. In germline, CDR1 is KGHSH, CDR2 LQKENI. The CDR3 consists of 12 residues.

The chain couples TRBV5-1 to TRBJ2-1, with 7 bases lining up with TRBD2. This CDR3 spans 17 amino acids. The germline CDR1 and CDR2 sequences are SGHRS and YFSETQ. J was trimmed by 0 bases and V by 4 bases; bases with no gene match: 10. CDR3 in amino acids: CASSLRGERASYNEQFF. CDR3 bases: TGCGCCAGCAGCCTCCGGGGGGAGCGGGCCTCCTACAATGAGCAGTTCTTC.

The rearrangement links TRBV4-1 to TRBJ2-3, with TRBD2 matching 13 bases. CDR1 and CDR2 (germline): MGHRA, YSYEKL. V lost 2 bases, J lost 4 bases, and 15 bases stayed unmatched. The length of the CDR3 is 20 residues. The CDR3 here is CASSQRRTSGSTGSSDTQYF. The CDR3 DNA is TGCGCCAGCAGCCAACGGCGGACTAGCGGGAGTACGGGTAGCTCAGATACGCAGTATTTT.

This chain connects TRBV18 to TRBJ2-7, with 7 bases lining up with TRBD1. The CDR3 extends over 15 amino acids. Germline values: CDR1 KGHSH, CDR2 LQKENI. V shed 1 base and J 2 bases; nucleotides not matched to a gene: 5. The DNA for the CDR3 is TGTGCCAGCTCACCACTCAGGGACAGAACCTACGAGCAGTACTTC. It is translated as CASSPLRDRTYEQYF.